Below, one T cell receptor (beta chain) is given with its context. Source study methods: Nucleated cell counts were estimated from reference gene primer amplification. The method was immunoSEQ multiplex PCR; TCRdb's version includes in-frame clones alone and lacks a portion of them. V and J calls and clone size are as listed in that table; D and trimming were resolved from the DNA. The sample lists 450,000 or so clones, roughly 87% seen once, with 0.9% in the top ten. This entry comes from a study of blood T cell repertoires in COVID-19. Study at large: Italy, Spain and the United States were the sources of the convalescent and acute COVID-19 samples. Sample material is recorded as cDNA or gDNA derived from T cells, B-cell-depleted T cells, or PBMCs.

A Seattle source enrolled patients during active infection and followed them longitudinally. The sample comprised peripheral blood. The source is a man younger than 30 with COVID-19, enrolled during active disease.

CDR3 bases: TGCGCCAGCAGCCTTGATAACAGGGCGGTACATTCACCCCTCCACTTT. Translation: CASSLDNRAVHSPLHF. V gene TRBV4-1 combines with J gene TRBJ1-6; D might be TRBD1 (6 bases). Germline V gene lookup returns CDR1 MGHRA and CDR2 YSYEKL. Trimming took off 4 bases at V and 8 bases at J, with 18 bases between the two ends. This CDR3 comprises 16 residues.